This TCR beta chain was captured in a study of blood T cell repertoires in COVID-19. Across the whole study: COVID-19 samples collected from the United States, Italy and Spain covered acute and convalescent phases. From T cells, B-cell-depleted T cells, or PBMCs came the material, which was cDNA or gDNA.

Self-reported history from a screening survey and questionnaire set each donor's cohort. As processed by the authors: Using reference gene primer amplification, nucleated cell counts were estimated. The table came from immunoSEQ multiplex PCR; TCRdb's copy has only in-frame clones and leaves some out. That table supplies the V and J calls and clone size; D and trimming were determined from the DNA. The sample lists over 110,000 clones, nearly 85% occurring once. This receptor was identified in a man aged 50 to 59 in a cohort exposed to, infected with or recovered from COVID-19 (not recorded which). The sequencing sample was made of PBMCs or T cells enriched from blood (not recorded which).

This chain's CDR3 is CASRRVNTEAFF. In DNA, the CDR3 is TGTGCCAGCAGGAGGGTAAACACTGAAGCTTTCTTT. The chain links TRBV12-3 or TRBV12-4 to TRBJ1-1; D call uncertain. CDR3 length: 12 amino acids. Trimming cost V 6 bases and J 2 bases, with 7 bases left between them.